This T cell receptor beta chain stems from a study of blood T cell repertoires in COVID-19. The wider study: The United States, Italy and Spain were the sources of the acute and convalescent COVID-19 samples. T cells, B-cell-depleted T cells, or PBMCs provided the cDNA or gDNA that served as material.

In its sample, this clone was seen a few times. Source study methods: Estimated nucleated cell counts came from reference gene primer amplification. Assay used: immunoSEQ multiplex PCR; TCRdb lists only in-frame clones, some missing. V, J and clone size reflect that table, while D and trimming were determined from the DNA. The sample carries 230,000 or so clones, about 88% recorded once. The V end lost 3 bases, the J end lost 0 bases, and 12 bases lay between the germline ends. Germline assignment: CDR1 WSHSY and CDR2 SAAADI. This CDR3 region has 15 residues. This sequence originates from a woman between 35 and 50 years old who had recovered from COVID-19. The sequencing sample was made of peripheral blood. The V and J genes are TRBV10-2 and TRBJ2-7; a possible D gene is TRBD1 (5 bases). CDR3 sequence: CASSDPSTVSYEQYV. Here the CDR3 DNA reads TGCGCCAGCAGTGACCCTTCGACAGTCTCCTACGAGCAGTACGTC.